One T cell receptor beta chain is described in this entry. What it binds is not known. PCR involved 60 Vbeta and 13 Jbeta primers. Sequencing was performed with immunoSEQ multiplex PCR; in TCRdb, only in-frame clones are kept and a portion is missing. The ten top clones account for about 2.5%, within a sample of 130,000 to 150,000 clones. This record comes from a study of cytomegalovirus exposure and HLA in healthy donors. Looking at the study overall: Researchers found that about 82% of over 350 genotyped donors fell within the Caucasian-associated ancestry cluster. Study results and caveats: Later analysis revealed greater clonal expansion in HLA-associated TCR beta chains than in equally common others.

The clonotype originates from a man aged 35 to 55 in good health and CMV-seronegative. Sequences were obtained from PBMCs.

CDR3 loop: CASSLVGQGSYEQYF. The DNA for the CDR3 is TGTGCCAGCAGCTTAGTCGGACAGGGCTCCTACGAGCAGTACTTC. The chain recombines TRBV7-8 with TRBJ2-7; 8 nucleotides align to TRBD1. The CDR3 has 15 residues. From germline, CDR1 is SGHVS and CDR2 FQNEAQ. Germline trimming cut 1 base from V and 0 bases from J; bases unmatched to any gene: 2.